Below, 26 T cell receptor beta chains from the same sample are listed, as sequenced in a study of cytomegalovirus exposure and HLA in healthy donors. This table comes from immunoSEQ multiplex PCR, and its TCRdb copy is limited to in-frame clones, with some not included. The table records around 150,000 clones, 82% of them present only once. Sequenced: PBMCs. Receptors were obtained from a young man in good health and CMV-seropositive.

This clone was counted a few times. One junction end disagrees with the germline gene, perhaps due to a read error. Here the CDR3 reads CASRDTSGKGVF. Written as DNA, the CDR3 is TGTGCCAGCAGGGATACTAGCGGGAAGGGAGTTTTT. This rearrangement joins TRBV2 to TRBJ2-3, with 10 bases lining up with TRBD2. CDR3 length equals 12 residues. Germline V gene sequence: CDR1 SNHLY, CDR2 FYNNEI.

This chain links TRBV7-2 with TRBJ2-1; 7 positions agree with TRBD2. The ends lost 5 bases at V and 1 base at J; junction bases unmatched: 5. From germline, CDR1 is SGHTA and CDR2 FQGNSA. CDR3 length: 15 residues. The CDR3 coding sequence is TGTGCCAGCAGCCTCGTTAGCGGGTCCTACAATGAGCAGTTCTTC. This sequence encodes CASSLVSGSYNEQFF.

This clone has more than one count but fewer than ten. This chain joins TRBV29-1 and TRBJ1-2; weak D call: TRBD1 (6 bases). This CDR3 contains 11 residues. Germline V CDR1 and CDR2: SQVTM, ANQGSEA. The V gene lost 3 bases and the J gene lost 7 bases, with 9 bases spanning the gap. The CDR3 DNA reads as TGCAGCGTTGAGGCGACAGGTGGCTACACCTTC. Amino acids: CSVEATGGYTF.

This sequence joins TRBV7-2 and TRBJ2-4; 11 nucleotides match TRBD2. The V segment lost 5 bases and the J segment 13 bases; nucleotides outside the gene matches: 7. Per germline, CDR1 SGHTA and CDR2 FQGNSA. This CDR3 region has 13 residues. CDR3 residues: CASSGEGLAVQYF. DNA for the CDR3: TGTGCCAGCAGCGGGGAGGGACTAGCGGTGCAGTACTTC.

This chain joins TRBV5-1 and TRBJ2-5, with 7 nucleotides matching TRBD1. CDR3 size: 15 residues. The junction had 12 bases not matched to a gene; V was cut back by 5 bases and J by 5 bases. Germline values: CDR1 SGHRS, CDR2 YFSETQ. The CDR3 DNA sequence: TGCGCCAGCAGTCTCCCGACAGGGCCGGAGGAGACCCAGTACTTC. The encoded protein is CASSLPTGPEETQYF.

The V call is TRBV10-2, the J call TRBJ1-2; D is unresolved. Germline V lookup: CDR1 WSHSY, CDR2 SAAADI. The CDR3 length is 13 residues. Between the trimmed V and J ends, which lost 5 bases and 4 bases, there was a span of 11 bases. CDR3 amino acids: CASSPDTFYGYTF. The CDR3 DNA follows: TGCGCCAGCAGTCCCGACACCTTCTATGGCTACACCTTC.

The J gene is TRBJ2-5, the V gene TRBV6-5; D remains ambiguous. There are 14 residues in the CDR3. The germline V gene encodes CDR1 MNHEY and CDR2 SVGAGI. V was trimmed by 0 bases and J by 1 base, leaving 6 bases between them. The CDR3 region is CASSYSFSQETQYF. CDR3 DNA sequence: TGTGCCAGCAGTTACTCTTTCAGCCAAGAGACCCAGTACTTC.

The V gene is TRBV7-9, the J gene TRBJ1-1, with TRBD1 as a possible D gene (6 bases). The CDR3 sequence is 14 residues long. Germline V lookup: CDR1 SEHNR, CDR2 FQNEAQ (reference sequence). Trimming pared 5 bases from V and 6 bases from J, leaving 16 bases between. CDR3 sequence (DNA): TGTGCCAGCAGCCCCCTCGGGGGGCCATCTGAAGCTTTCTTT. As protein: CASSPLGGPSEAFF.

V gene TRBV7-9 combines with J gene TRBJ2-2; TRBD2 matches 7 bases. The junction had 8 bases not matched to a gene; V was cut back by 10 bases and J by 3 bases. The CDR3 loop spans 14 amino acids. The V gene's germline CDR1 is SEHNR and CDR2 FQNEAQ (reference sequence). The CDR3 protein is CATMGGSHTGELFF. Written as DNA, the CDR3 is TGTGCCACAATGGGGGGGAGTCACACCGGGGAGCTGTTTTTT. Filled out from reference TRBV7-9 and TRBJ2-2, the complete variable domain reads DTGVSQNPRHKITKRGQNVTFRCDPISEHNRLYWYRQTLGQGPEFLTYFQNEAQLEKSRLLSDRFSAERPKGSFSTLEIQRTEQGDSAMYLCATMGGSHTGELFFGEGSRLTVL.

The chain is built from TRBV5-1 and TRBJ1-2; 7 bases align to TRBD1. CDR1 and CDR2 (germline): SGHRS, YFSETQ. The CDR3 is 16 residues long. V shed 4 bases and J 3 bases; nucleotides not matched to a gene: 12. CDR3 sequence: CASSPGTDQVYYGYTF. Here the CDR3 DNA reads TGCGCCAGCAGCCCAGGGACAGATCAAGTCTACTATGGCTACACCTTC.

V usage is TRBV5-4 and J usage is TRBJ2-5, with D possibly TRBD1 on 6 matching bases. The CDR3 consists of 14 residues. Trimming cost V 4 bases and J 5 bases, with 15 bases left between them. Looked up from germline, CDR1 is SGHNT and CDR2 is YYREEE (reference sequence). The CDR3 here is CASSLDSRGETQYF. DNA of the CDR3: TGTGCCAGCAGCCTGGACAGCCGCGGGGAGACCCAGTACTTC.

CDR3 residues: CASSLDSGAKWNTEAFF. DNA for the CDR3: TGCGCCAGCAGCCTAGACAGTGGAGCCAAGTGGAACACTGAAGCTTTCTTT. This chain uses TRBV4-1 with TRBJ1-1; tentatively, D is TRBD1 (5 bases). The length of the CDR3 is 17 residues. V was shortened by 4 bases and J by 1 base, with 19 bases between the two germline ends. Germline V gene sequence: CDR1 MGHRA, CDR2 YSYEKL.

This chain links TRBV29-1 with TRBJ2-1, with 12 bases identical to TRBD2. There are 17 residues in the CDR3. V trimming: 3 bases; J trimming: 4 bases; junction bases outside the gene matches: 10. Per germline, CDR1 SQVTM and CDR2 ANQGSEA. As DNA, the CDR3 is TGCAGCGTTGATCCCGAACTAGCGGGGGGTTTGTACAATGAGCAGTTCTTC. Translating it yields CSVDPELAGGLYNEQFF.

This clone appeared many times. The chain employs TRBV30 and TRBJ1-2; D is possibly TRBD1 (5 bases). CDR1 is GTSNPN, CDR2 SVGIG, per germline (reference sequence). With 4 bases removed from V and 7 bases from J, the gap between germline ends came to 13 bases. The CDR3 is 12 residues long. CDR3 nucleotide sequence: TGTGCCTGGAAGGACGGGGGGTTTGGCTACACCTTC. Translation gives CAWKDGGFGYTF.

This clone was detected a few times. The CDR3 is CASSFNRNTEAFF. CDR3 DNA sequence: TGTGCCAGCAGTTTCAACAGGAACACTGAAGCTTTCTTT. This chain joins TRBV6-6 and TRBJ1-1, with D unresolved. The CDR3 spans 13 residues. Germline-derived CDR1 and CDR2 are MNHNY and SVGAGI (reference sequence). V was cut by 4 bases and J by 1 base, with 7 bases left in between.

This chain links TRBV4-2 with TRBJ1-2, with D perhaps matching TRBD1 (6 bases). Between the trimmed V and J ends, which lost 0 bases and 9 bases, there was a span of 8 bases. This CDR3 has 12 amino acids. Germline CDR1 and CDR2: LGHNA and YNFKEQ. DNA of the CDR3: TGTGCCAGCAGCCAAGAGGGGGCGCGCTACACCTTC. Its translation is CASSQEGARYTF.

The chain carries TRBV25-1 and TRBJ1-1, with D perhaps matching TRBD1 (6 bases). The V gene's germline CDR1 is MGHDK and CDR2 SYGVNS. The V end lost 5 bases, the J end lost 5 bases, and 15 bases lay between the germline ends. This CDR3 region has 14 residues. The CDR3 spells CASSFRGDGTEAFF. The DNA for the CDR3 is TGTGCCAGCAGTTTCAGGGGCGACGGGACTGAAGCTTTCTTT.

The chain carries TRBV14 and TRBJ1-2; D not certain. Trimming left V 4 bases short and J 2 bases short, with 14 bases between. The CDR3 has 15 residues. Germline V gives CDR1 SGHDN, CDR2 FVKESK. DNA for the CDR3: TGTGCCAGCAGCCCCCCCCCGGGAGCCAACTATGGCTACACCTTC. Protein sequence: CASSPPPGANYGYTF. Full variable domain (remainder filled in from reference TRBV14 and TRBJ1-2): EAGVTQFPSHSVIEKGQTVTLRCDPISGHDNLYWYRRVMGKEIKFLLHFVKESKQDESGMPNNRFLAERTGGTYSTLKVQPAELEDSGVYFCASSPPPGANYGYTFGSGTRLTVV.

This clone was observed a single time. The chain has TRBV7-3 and TRBJ2-1, with D maybe TRBD2 (7 bases). The CDR3 is 15 amino acids. With 6 bases removed from V and 5 bases from J, the gap between germline ends came to 17 bases. Germline CDR1 is SGHTA and CDR2 is FQGTGA. For the CDR3, the DNA is TGTGCCAGCAGGAAGGTAGGGGGGGGGAACAATGAGCAGTTCTTC. This sequence encodes CASRKVGGGNNEQFF. The full variable domain, in which reference TRBV7-3 and TRBJ2-1 provide the parts outside the CDR3, is GAGVSQTPSNKVTEKGKYVELRCDPISGHTALYWYRQSLGQGPEFLIYFQGTGAADDSGLPNDRFFAVRPEGSVSTLKIQRTERGDSAVYLCASRKVGGGNNEQFFGPGTRLTVL.

This clone was picked up a small number of times. The rearrangement links TRBV19 to TRBJ1-2; D perhaps matches TRBD1 (5 bases). Germline V gives CDR1 LNHDA, CDR2 SQIVND (reference sequence). The CDR3 totals 12 residues. V was cut by 4 bases and J by 8 bases, with 11 bases left in between. Written as DNA, the CDR3 is TGTGCCAGTAGTACGACAGCTCAAGGCTACACCTTC. Amino acid sequence: CASSTTAQGYTF.

The chain carries TRBV2 and TRBJ1-5, with 8 bases matching TRBD1. V was clipped by 7 bases and J by 6 bases; unmatched bases: 11. Germline CDR1 reads SNHLY; CDR2 reads FYNNEI. This CDR3 is built from 15 residues. In DNA form, the CDR3 reads TGTGCCAGCACCGCAGGGGGCGACCGAAGTCAGCCCCAGCATTTT. Protein sequence: CASTAGGDRSQPQHF.

The chain has TRBV30 and TRBJ1-2; TRBD1 matches 8 bases. The V gene end was trimmed by 1 base and the J gene end by 6 bases; junction bases not matched to a gene: 4. The CDR3 has 13 residues. The germline V gene encodes CDR1 GTSNPN and CDR2 SVGIG (reference sequence). The CDR3 sequence: CAWSDRGDDGYTF. In nucleotides, the CDR3 is TGTGCCTGGAGTGACAGGGGGGATGATGGCTACACCTTC.

CDR3 loop: CASSLREVNTEAFF. The CDR3 nucleotides read TGTGCCAGCAGCTTGCGGGAAGTGAACACTGAAGCTTTCTTT. This sequence joins TRBV5-4 and TRBJ1-1, with D unresolved. The CDR3 runs 14 residues. Germline lookup yields CDR1 SGHNT and CDR2 YYREEE (reference sequence). Trimming took 1 base from V and 0 from J, leaving 7 bases between them. Full variable domain (remainder filled in from reference TRBV5-4 and TRBJ1-1): ETGVTQSPTHLIKTRGQQVTLRCSSQSGHNTVSWYQQALGQGPQFIFQYYREEENGRGNFPPRFSGLQFPNYSSELNVNALELDDSALYLCASSLREVNTEAFFGQGTRLTVV.

The rearrangement uses TRBV5-4 and TRBJ2-2; 15 nucleotides agree with TRBD2. The CDR3 has 17 amino acids. Trimming at V came to 4 bases and at J to 4 bases, leaving 5 bases not matched to a gene. Germline V gene sequence: CDR1 SGHNT, CDR2 YYREEE (reference sequence). CDR3: CASSLGTSGGTTGELFF. CDR3 nucleotides: TGTGCCAGCAGCCTCGGGACTAGCGGGGGGACCACCGGGGAGCTGTTTTTT.

The rearrangement uses TRBV25-1 and TRBJ2-1; the match to TRBD1 covers 7 bases. V trimming: 3 bases; J trimming: 1 base; junction bases outside the gene matches: 0. CDR1 and CDR2 from the germline V gene are MGHDK and SYGVNS. The CDR3 consists of 14 residues. The CDR3 protein is CASSEGQSYNEQFF. CDR3 in DNA: TGTGCCAGCAGTGAGGGACAGTCCTACAATGAGCAGTTCTTC.

The chain is built from TRBV5-1 and TRBJ1-2; 9 bases align to TRBD1. Trimming took 0 bases from V and 1 from J; bases not matched to a gene: 7. The CDR3 spans 17 residues. Germline CDR1 SGHRS, CDR2 YFSETQ. The CDR3, as DNA: TGCGCCAGCAGCTTGGCCCTGGGGGGACAGGGTAACTATGGCTACACCTTC. Amino acids: CASSLALGGQGNYGYTF.